The next 22 T cell receptor beta chains were all read from a single sample in a study of T-cell reconstitution after alpha-beta-depleted transplantation in children. Preparation of the TCRbeta library involved a method that used unique molecular identifiers. In TCRdb, the PCR reads were re-called with MiXCR into one record per CDR3 protein. Among about 360,000 distinct CDR3 sequences, 10% to 15% were seen once, and the ten largest hold around 4.5%. The specimen was PBMCs, collected from the stem cell graft. The receptors shown here come from a human donor who donated a stem cell graft to a child with Fanconi anemia.

This clonotype was counted between two and nine times. The V call is TRBV12-3 or TRBV12-4, the J call TRBJ2-3; 7 positions agree with TRBD1. This CDR3 is built from 17 residues. The V segment lost 3 bases and the J segment 5 bases; nucleotides outside the gene matches: 14. For the CDR3, the DNA is TGTGCCAGCAGTTTCCCCCGAGGACAGGTCTTTGGAGATACGCAGTATTTT. Protein: CASSFPRGQVFGDTQYF.

This clonotype has only a few counts. The chain combines TRBV2 with TRBJ1-6; 8 bases fit TRBD1. CDR1 SNHLY and CDR2 FYNNEI come from the germline V gene. The CDR3 extends over 16 amino acids. Trimming at V came to 4 bases and at J to 4 bases, leaving 6 bases not matched to a gene. CDR3 loop: CASSADRATYNSPLHF. CDR3 DNA: TGTGCCAGCAGTGCGGACAGGGCAACTTATAATTCACCCCTCCACTTT.

This clonotype appeared a few times. The chain couples TRBV5-1 to TRBJ2-1; 8 nucleotides agree with TRBD1. This CDR3 comprises 15 residues. V lost 5 bases to trimming and J lost 2 bases; unmatched junction nucleotides: 6. Looked up from germline, CDR1 is SGHRS and CDR2 is YFSETQ. This CDR3 reads CASRTGTGTYNEQFF. The CDR3 region has the DNA TGCGCCAGCAGGACCGGGACAGGAACCTACAATGAGCAGTTCTTC.

In this sample, this clonotype turned up many times. V usage is TRBV4-3 and J usage is TRBJ2-3, with D possibly being TRBD1 (6 bases). Looked up from germline, CDR1 is LGHNA and CDR2 is YSLEER. Between the trimmed V and J ends, which lost 4 bases and 4 bases, there was a span of 12 bases. The CDR3 loop spans 14 amino acids. CDR3: CASSLRTAPDTQYF. CDR3 DNA sequence: TGCGCCAGCAGCCTACGGACAGCGCCAGATACGCAGTATTTT.

The V and J genes are TRBV2 and TRBJ1-2, with 7 bases identical to TRBD1. Germline V gene sequence: CDR1 SNHLY, CDR2 FYNNEI. V dropped 5 bases and J dropped 4; count of bases not matched to a gene: 4. The CDR3 sequence is 13 residues long. The CDR3, as DNA: TGTGCCAGCAGTCGGGACAGCACCTATGGCTACACCTTC. It codes for CASSRDSTYGYTF.

This clonotype was seen many times. This chain connects TRBV20-1 to TRBJ2-5; possible D gene TRBD1, 7 bases. The V gene's germline CDR1 is DFQATT and CDR2 SNEGSKA (reference sequence). V lost 5 bases and J lost 4, with 17 bases in between. The CDR3 totals 14 residues. This CDR3 is CSARQGGRRETQYF. The DNA of the CDR3 is TGCAGTGCTCGGCAGGGGGGCAGACGAGAGACCCAGTACTTC.

This clonotype was recorded at least ten times. V usage is TRBV10-1 and J usage is TRBJ2-5; D might be TRBD2 (5 bases). Germline V CDR1 and CDR2: WNHNN, SYGVQD (reference sequence). V was pared by 2 bases and J by 9 bases, with 16 bases between. The CDR3 runs to 14 residues. This CDR3 reads CASSEDSFYGAQYF. CDR3 in DNA: TGCGCCAGCAGTGAGGATTCGTTTTACGGGGCCCAGTACTTC.

A few counts support this clonotype. The chain has TRBV4-3 and TRBJ1-3; the D is unclear. The V gene's germline CDR1 is LGHNA and CDR2 YSLEER. This CDR3 has 18 residues. With 0 bases removed from V and 3 bases from J, the gap between germline ends came to 18 bases. DNA of the CDR3: TGCGCCAGCAGCCAAGATCCGGCCCCCGCGGCCGGTGGAAACACCATATATTTT. Amino acids: CASSQDPAPAAGGNTIYF.

The V gene is TRBV12-3 or TRBV12-4, the J gene TRBJ2-6; D might be TRBD1 (6 bases). Trimming took off 2 bases at V and 1 base at J, with 12 bases between the two ends. The CDR3 covers 17 residues. CDR3 DNA sequence: TGTGCCAGCAGTTTACCAGGGGTGGGGTCTGGGGCCAACGTCCTGACTTTC. This encodes CASSLPGVGSGANVLTF.

V usage is TRBV11-2 and J usage is TRBJ2-1; 10 bases line up with TRBD2. In germline, CDR1 is SGHAT, CDR2 FQNNGV. The length of the CDR3 is 17 residues. V trimming: 6 bases; J trimming: 5 bases; junction bases outside the gene matches: 13. The CDR3 DNA is TGTGCCAGCAGGGCCGTTTCTAGCGGGGGAAGAAACAATGAGCAGTTCTTC. Its protein is CASRAVSSGGRNNEQFF.

CDR3 residues: CASSPSGIGDTQYF. CDR3 sequence (DNA): TGTGCCAGCAGCCCATCGGGAATCGGAGATACGCAGTATTTT. This chain uses TRBV7-9 with TRBJ2-3, with D possibly TRBD2 on 5 matching bases. Germline loops: CDR1 SEHNR, CDR2 FQNEAQ (reference sequence). This CDR3 has 14 residues. Trimming left V 5 bases short and J 5 bases short, with 14 bases between.

V is TRBV29-1 and J is TRBJ2-1, with 7 bases identical to TRBD1. Germline V gives CDR1 SQVTM, CDR2 ANQGSEA. The CDR3 consists of 14 residues. The V gene end was trimmed by 4 bases and the J gene end by 7 bases; junction bases not matched to a gene: 10. The CDR3 loop reads CSVGQPGQNNEQFF. CDR3 in DNA: TGCAGCGTTGGCCAGCCGGGACAGAATAATGAGCAGTTCTTC.

This clonotype was observed many times. This rearrangement joins TRBV10-3 to TRBJ1-1; 9 bases are shared with TRBD1. The V segment lost 2 bases and the J segment 5 bases; nucleotides outside the gene matches: 6. CDR3 size: 15 residues. Germline values: CDR1 ENHRY, CDR2 SYGVKD. This CDR3 is CAISEGGQGGTEAFF. The CDR3 DNA reads TGTGCCATCAGTGAGGGGGGACAGGGCGGAACTGAAGCTTTCTTT.

Many counts were recorded for this clonotype. The V and J genes are TRBV4-3 and TRBJ1-2, with D possibly TRBD1 on 6 matching bases. V lost 0 bases to trimming and J lost 7 bases, with 15 bases between them. The CDR3 consists of 15 residues. The germline V gene encodes CDR1 LGHNA and CDR2 YSLEER. The CDR3 loop reads CASSQDRGATGGYTF. The CDR3 nucleotides are TGCGCCAGCAGCCAAGATAGGGGGGCGACGGGTGGCTACACCTTC.

This clonotype was observed a handful of times. The chain joins TRBV2 to TRBJ2-4; D is unresolved. Trimming pared 4 bases from V and 7 bases from J, leaving 11 bases between. CDR3 length equals 13 residues. In germline, CDR1 is SNHLY, CDR2 FYNNEI. The chain's CDR3 is CASSAVINNIQYF. In DNA form, the CDR3 reads TGTGCCAGCAGTGCGGTGATTAACAACATTCAGTACTTC.

This clonotype turned up a few times. This sequence joins TRBV18 and TRBJ2-7; TRBD2 might be the D (5 bases). V shed 3 bases and J shed 2 bases, with 17 bases lying between them. Germline V gene lookup returns CDR1 KGHSH and CDR2 LQKENI. CDR3 length: 16 amino acids. CDR3 in DNA: TGTGCCAGCTCACCCCTTGGAGGAGTTTTAACCTACGAGCAGTACTTC. This sequence encodes CASSPLGGVLTYEQYF.

This chain uses TRBV10-3 with TRBJ1-5, with D hard to call. Trimming stripped 4 bases from V and 4 bases from J, with 8 bases between. Germline assignment: CDR1 ENHRY and CDR2 SYGVKD. This CDR3 has 13 amino acids. CDR3 loop: CAISGLQNQPQHF. The CDR3 nucleotides are TGTGCCATCAGTGGTTTACAGAATCAGCCCCAGCATTTT.

The table lists this clonotype with a few counts. This sequence joins TRBV20-1 and TRBJ2-2; no clear D. Trimming removed 4 bases from V and 1 base from J, with 4 bases in between. The CDR3 totals 12 residues. The germline gives CDR1 DFQATT, CDR2 SNEGSKA (reference sequence). The CDR3 region has the DNA TGCAGTGCTACGTGGAACACCGGGGAGCTGTTTTTT. Its translation: CSATWNTGELFF.

This clonotype was counted a few times. The chain carries TRBV28 and TRBJ1-4, with D unresolved. V lost 4 bases and J lost 2, with 17 bases in between. The CDR3 has 17 residues. In germline, CDR1 is MDHEN, CDR2 SYDVKM. CDR3 sequence reads: CASSSPSKHPTNEKLFF. Here the CDR3 DNA reads TGTGCCAGCAGTTCCCCATCAAAACATCCCACTAATGAAAAACTGTTTTTT. The whole variable domain, filled in from reference TRBV28 and TRBJ1-4, reads DVKVTQSSRYLVKRTGEKVFLECVQDMDHENMFWYRQDPGLGLRLIYFSYDVKMKEKGDIPEGYSVSREKKERFSLILESASTNQTSMYLCASSSPSKHPTNEKLFFGSGTQLSVL.

V is TRBV5-5 and J is TRBJ1-6, with 7 bases that match TRBD1. The CDR3 length is 16 residues. V lost 3 bases and J lost 7; bases outside the gene matches: 10. Germline assignment: CDR1 SGHKS and CDR2 YYEKEE (reference sequence). CDR3 nucleotides: TGTGCCAGCAGCTCCGGGGGACAGTCCGCGAATTCACCCCTCCACTTT. It codes for CASSSGGQSANSPLHF.

The sample holds a few counts of this clonotype. The chain is built from TRBV25-1 and TRBJ2-1, with 8 bases lining up with TRBD1. V gave up 10 bases and J gave up 6 bases; unmatched junction bases: 8. Per the germline V gene, CDR1 is MGHDK and CDR2 is SYGVNS. This CDR3 has 13 amino acids. The CDR3: CATDRGSGNEQFF. DNA of the CDR3: TGTGCCACCGACAGGGGTTCGGGCAATGAGCAGTTCTTC. Full variable domain (rest looked up from reference TRBV25-1 and TRBJ2-1): EADIYQTPRYLVIGTGKKITLECSQTMGHDKMYWYQQDPGMELHLIHYSYGVNSTEKGDLSSESTVSRIRTEHFPLTLESARPSHTSQYLCATDRGSGNEQFFGPGTRLTVL.

This clonotype occurred once. V is TRBV5-5 and J is TRBJ2-5; 7 bases agree with TRBD1. The trim removed 4 bases at V and 1 base at J, leaving 7 bases unmatched. The germline gives CDR1 SGHKS, CDR2 YYEKEE (reference sequence). This CDR3 has 15 amino acids. In DNA, the CDR3 is TGTGCCAGCAGCCGACAGGGACGACTCCAAGAGACCCAGTACTTC. It translates to CASSRQGRLQETQYF.